This T cell receptor beta chain originates from a study of human T cells and chemical hapten exposure. Study-level background: Patches that contained 0.01% DPC were applied to the upper back and read at 6 days.

The CDR3 runs to 15 residues. Germline loops: CDR1 LGHDT, CDR2 YNNKEL (reference sequence). V shed 0 bases and J shed 4 bases, with 10 bases lying between them. Time point noted: pre-sensitization, week 0. Noted treatment: therapeutic diphenylcyclopropenone sensitization with weekly scalp DPC. This clonotype was picked up a small number of times. TCRdb re-called the RACE reads with MiXCR, one entry per CDR3 protein. The table records some 300,000 distinct CDR3 sequences, 5% to 6.5% of them present only once. This clonotype originated in a woman younger than 30 with alopecia areata. Some clones in this sample may be carry-over from other donors' samples. J is TRBJ2-1 and V is TRBV3-1, with no clear D. The material was whole blood, obtained in connection with sensitization to the hapten diphenylcyclopropenone (DPC). CDR3 bases: TGTGCCAGCAGCCAAGATTCACGGACGTACAATGAGCAGTTCTTC. It is translated as CASSQDSRTYNEQFF.